These T cell receptor beta chains were read from a single sample in a study of cytomegalovirus exposure and HLA in healthy donors. Clones were sequenced by immunoSEQ multiplex PCR, and TCRdb holds only the in-frame ones, with some missing. Among about 180,000 clones listed, roughly 80% were seen once. Material for sequencing was PBMCs. Receptor source: a man in his sixties in good health and CMV-seronegative. Both conserved end residues are part of each CDR3. D genes are given only for firm matches. Rows give clone size only sometimes, using once, few, many, or a class for an expanded clone.

j_call,v_call,clone_size,d_call,cdr3_nt,cdr3_aa
TRBJ2-7,TRBV30,-,TRBD2,TGTGCCTGGACGAGGGCTAGCGGGTTTTACGAGCAGTACTTC,CAWTRASGFYEQYF
TRBJ1-2,TRBV6-6,-,TRBD1,TGTGCCAGCAGTTACTCGAGACAGGGGGGGGACTATGGCTACACCTTC,CASSYSRQGGDYGYTF
TRBJ2-1,TRBV28,once,TRBD2,TGTGCCAGCAGTTTCCAAGCGGGGGGCATCTACAATGAGCAGTTCTTC,CASSFQAGGIYNEQFF
TRBJ1-1,TRBV11-2,-,-,TGTGCCAGCAGCTTGACAGACTTGAACACTGAAGCTTTCTTT,CASSLTDLNTEAFF
TRBJ1-2,TRBV6-5,-,-,TGTGCCAGCAGTCCGATCCGGGGGGGCTACACCTTC,CASSPIRGGYTF
TRBJ2-7,TRBV29-1,-,TRBD1,TGCAGCGTTTCACAGGGGTACGAGCAGTACTTC,CSVSQGYEQYF
TRBJ2-7,TRBV6-6,-,TRBD1,TGTGCCAGCAGTTACTCGGGACAGCAAGCCTACGAGCAGTACTTC,CASSYSGQQAYEQYF
TRBJ2-7,TRBV19,-,-,TGTGCCAGTAGTATTGGGGCGGACTCCTACGAGCAGTACTTC,CASSIGADSYEQYF
TRBJ2-7,TRBV7-3,-,-,TGTGCCAGCAGCTTGGGGGGGCTTAACGAGCAGTACTTC,CASSLGGLNEQYF
TRBJ2-3,TRBV6-1,-,-,TGTGCCAGCAGTGAAGCGCGTGATGGTACGCAGTATTTT,CASSEARDGTQYF
TRBJ2-1,TRBV7-2,-,-,TGTGCCAGCAGCTCCGGTCCCCTACTAGAGCAGTTCTTC,CASSSGPLLEQFF
TRBJ1-2,TRBV6-1,-,TRBD1,TGTGCCAGCAGTGCCACAGGGGCTAACTATGGCTACACCTTC,CASSATGANYGYTF
TRBJ2-5,TRBV2,-,TRBD2,TGTGCCAGCAGTATCGGGACTAGCGGGGGAGACCAAGAGACCCAGTACTTC,CASSIGTSGGDQETQYF
TRBJ1-2,TRBV6-5,-,-,TGTGCCAGCAGGCAAACGGAGTTCTATGGCTACACCTTC,CASRQTEFYGYTF
TRBJ1-6,TRBV9,-,-,TGTGCCAGCAGCCCCCGGAGTGATTCACCCCTCCACTTT,CASSPRSDSPLHF
TRBJ1-4,TRBV25-1,-,TRBD1,TGTGCCAGCCAGGGGGATGCCCATGAAAAACTGTTTTTT,CASQGDAHEKLFF
TRBJ2-6,TRBV9,once,-,TGTGCCAGCAGCGAAGGGGACTCTGGGGCCAACGTCCTGACTTTC,CASSEGDSGANVLTF
TRBJ1-1,TRBV5-1,-,-,TGCGCCAGCAGCTTGGGGGCAGCGAACACTGAAGCTTTCTTT,CASSLGAANTEAFF
TRBJ2-7,TRBV5-6,-,TRBD1,TGTGCCAGCAGCAAGCAAACAGGGGGCTCATGCGAGCAGTACTTC,CASSKQTGGSCEQYF
TRBJ1-3,TRBV4-1,-,TRBD1,TGCGCCAGCAGCCGGGACAGGGAGAGAAACACCATATATTTT,CASSRDRERNTIYF
TRBJ2-7,TRBV7-2,-,-,TGTGCCAGCAGCTTAGAAGGAGGCCCCAGCTCCTACGAGCAGTACTTC,CASSLEGGPSSYEQYF
TRBJ2-3,TRBV4-1,-,-,TGCGCCAGCAGCCAAGATCGGGAAGTTCCTAGCACAGATACGCAGTATTTT,CASSQDREVPSTDTQYF
TRBJ1-1,TRBV5-1,many,-,TGCGCCAGCAGCTTCCCACAGGGGAACACTGAAGCTTTCTTT,CASSFPQGNTEAFF
TRBJ2-7,TRBV10-2,-,TRBD1,TGCGCCAGCAGTGACTGGACAGGGGCCTCCTACGAGCAGTACTTC,CASSDWTGASYEQYF
TRBJ2-1,TRBV18,-,TRBD2,TGTGCCAGCTCACCCCCGGCTAGCGGGAGGGGCAATGAGCAGTTCTTC,CASSPPASGRGNEQFF
TRBJ1-2,TRBV29-1,few,-,TGCAGCGCCACGACAGGTGATAACTATGGCTACACCTTC,CSATTGDNYGYTF
TRBJ1-5,TRBV19,-,TRBD1,TGTGCCAGTAGTGCCGGGACAGGGGGATCTGTAAGCAATCAGCCCCAGCATTTT,CASSAGTGGSVSNQPQHF
TRBJ1-2,TRBV25-1,-,TRBD1,TGTGCCAGCAGTGAATTAGGGGGCCACACCTTC,CASSELGGHTF
TRBJ2-5,TRBV5-1,-,-,TGCGCCAGCAGCGTTGACAGACAAGAGACCCAGTACTTC,CASSVDRQETQYF
TRBJ1-1,TRBV28,-,-,TGTGCCAGCAGGTCACAGAGTCTGAACACTGAAGCTTTCTTT,CASRSQSLNTEAFF
TRBJ1-1,TRBV7-9,-,-,TGTGCCAGCAGCTACGTGGGCCACACTGAAGCTTTCTTT,CASSYVGHTEAFF
TRBJ2-3,TRBV18,few,-,TGTGCCAGCTCACTCTCTAGCACAGATACGCAGTATTTT,CASSLSSTDTQYF
TRBJ2-7,TRBV27,-,TRBD2,TGTGCCAGCAAGCGGGGGGCCTCCTACGAGCAGTACTTC,CASKRGASYEQYF
TRBJ1-2,TRBV6-6,-,-,TGTGCCAGCAGCCCCGCAGTTAACTATGGCTACACCTTC,CASSPAVNYGYTF
TRBJ1-2,TRBV30,-,-,TGTGCCTGGAGTGCTAACAGGTACTATGGCTACACCTTC,CAWSANRYYGYTF
TRBJ1-4,TRBV6-1,-,TRBD1,TGTGCCAGCAGGAAGGGGGCAGATAATGAAAAACTGTTTTTT,CASRKGADNEKLFF
TRBJ1-5,TRBV27,-,-,TGTGCCAGCAGTGAGACAGGAGTTATGTCCCAGCATTTT,CASSETGVMSQHF
TRBJ2-1,TRBV27,few,TRBD2,TGTGCCAGCAGTTTAATGTCTAGCGGAATAATATACAATGAGCAGTTCTTC,CASSLMSSGIIYNEQFF
TRBJ1-3,TRBV13,few,TRBD1,TGTGCCAGCAGCGCGGGACAGCTGATCTCTGGAAACACCATATATTTT,CASSAGQLISGNTIYF
TRBJ1-1,TRBV7-8,-,TRBD1,TGTGCCAGCAGCTTTGGGACAGGGAGGAACACTGAAGCTTTCTTT,CASSFGTGRNTEAFF
TRBJ2-7,TRBV28,-,-,TGTGCCAGCAGACCGTCTAGCTACCACGAGCAGTACTTC,CASRPSSYHEQYF
TRBJ2-3,TRBV7-9,-,TRBD2,TGTGCCAGCGCGGCGGGAGCCCCGAGCACAGATACGCAGTATTTT,CASAAGAPSTDTQYF
TRBJ1-1,TRBV2,-,-,TGTGCCAGCAGCGGTAGGGAGGGCACTGAAGCTTTCTTT,CASSGREGTEAFF
TRBJ2-7,TRBV21-1,-,-,TGTGCCAGCAGCACTACCCTTGGATGGACGGGAGTCCCCGAGCAGTACTTC,CASSTTLGWTGVPEQYF
TRBJ1-4,TRBV7-9,-,TRBD1,TGTGCCAGCAGCCCGACAGGGGGCAATGAAAAACTGTTTTTT,CASSPTGGNEKLFF
TRBJ2-1,TRBV27,-,TRBD2,TGTGCCAGCAGTTTCGTACTAGCGGGACTAAATGAGCAGTTCTTC,CASSFVLAGLNEQFF
TRBJ2-5,TRBV7-6,-,TRBD2,TGTGCCAGCAGCTCCCGGACTAGCGGGAGCGAAGAGACCCAGTACTTC,CASSSRTSGSEETQYF
TRBJ1-1,TRBV19,-,TRBD1,TGTGCCAGTAGTTTACAGGGGGCGAGTACTGAAGCTTTCTTT,CASSLQGASTEAFF
TRBJ2-7,TRBV25-1,-,-,TGTGCCAGCAGTGAAGGTATGGCCTGCGAGCAGTACTTC,CASSEGMACEQYF
TRBJ2-7,TRBV19,-,TRBD2,TGTGCCAGTAGTCCGAGTAGCGGGAGGGCCTACGAGCAGTACTTC,CASSPSSGRAYEQYF
TRBJ2-1,TRBV4-3,-,TRBD2,TGCGCCAGCAGCCGTGGGCCGGGACTAGCGGGAGGGCCCAACAATGAGCAGTTCTTC,CASSRGPGLAGGPNNEQFF
TRBJ1-5,TRBV6-5,-,TRBD1,TGTGCCAGCAGCCAGACAGGGATCCAGCCCCAGCATTTT,CASSQTGIQPQHF
TRBJ2-3,TRBV11-3,-,-,TGTGCCAGCAGCTTATATGTCACAGATACGCAGTATTTT,CASSLYVTDTQYF
TRBJ1-3,TRBV7-9,-,-,TGTGCCAGCAGCTTGGACGGAGGCTACACCATATATTTT,CASSLDGGYTIYF
TRBJ1-1,TRBV6-5,-,TRBD1,TGTGCCAGCAGTTCGCCGGGACAGGGGGCAGTCACTGAAGCTTTCTTT,CASSSPGQGAVTEAFF